Following are 26 T cell receptor beta chains from one sample sequenced in a study of blood T cells in healthy people across ages. Using a J-beta primer mix together with a sample-barcoded 5' primer, a second PCR was run for roughly 7 to 12 cycles. TCRdb reprocessed the 5' RACE reads with MiXCR, giving one entry per CDR3 protein. The table shows 2 million or so distinct CDR3 sequences, with approximately 50% occurring only once. Material for sequencing was blood. The receptors come from a woman in her thirties or forties in good health.

The J gene is TRBJ1-1, the V gene TRBV6-5, with unresolved D. The CDR3 contains 13 residues. Trimming stripped 5 bases from V and 4 bases from J, with 11 bases between. Germline lookup yields CDR1 MNHEY and CDR2 SVGAGI. CDR3 DNA: TGTGCCAGCAGTACTCCAGTGGGCACTGAAGCTTTCTTT. It yields the protein CASSTPVGTEAFF.

The chain recombines TRBV28 with TRBJ2-1; 16 bases line up with TRBD2. Germline lookup yields CDR1 MDHEN and CDR2 SYDVKM. V gave up 6 bases and J gave up 4 bases; unmatched junction bases: 9. The CDR3 is 18 amino acids. CDR3 in amino acids: CASRIRGLAGGGYNEQFF. As DNA, the CDR3 is TGTGCCAGCAGAATAAGGGGACTAGCGGGGGGGGGTTACAATGAGCAGTTCTTC.

This clonotype was observed a handful of times. The chain recombines TRBV13 with TRBJ2-1; TRBD2 aligns across 13 bases. The CDR3 is 17 amino acids. The germline V gene encodes CDR1 PRHDT and CDR2 FYEKMQ (reference sequence). Germline trimming cut 0 bases from V and 7 bases from J; bases unmatched to any gene: 6. CDR3 sequence (DNA): TGTGCCAGCAGCTTAGGATCCCGGACTAGCGGGGGAAATGAGCAGTTCTTC. Encoded protein: CASSLGSRTSGGNEQFF.

This CDR3 is CASRGQYYGYTF. The DNA of the CDR3 is TGTGCCAGCAGGGGACAGTACTATGGCTACACCTTC. V usage is TRBV27 and J usage is TRBJ1-2; TRBD1 matches at 7 bases. J was trimmed by 3 bases and V by 6 bases; bases with no gene match: 1. Germline values: CDR1 MNHEY, CDR2 SMNVEV (reference sequence). CDR3 length equals 12 residues.

This clonotype was recorded once. This chain links TRBV3-1 with TRBJ2-5; 10 bases align to TRBD2. Trimming cost V 6 bases and J 4 bases; bases outside gene matches: 8. Germline assignment: CDR1 LGHDT and CDR2 YNNKEL (reference sequence). The CDR3 is 15 residues long. CDR3 protein: CASRQRGGFRETQYF. The CDR3 region has the DNA TGTGCCAGCAGACAGCGGGGGGGCTTTAGAGAGACCCAGTACTTC.

This clonotype was found a few times. This rearrangement joins TRBV10-3 to TRBJ2-7, with 10 bases lining up with TRBD2. Per the germline V gene, CDR1 is ENHRY and CDR2 is SYGVKD. The CDR3 is 16 residues long. V trimming: 0 bases; J trimming: 7 bases; junction bases outside the gene matches: 9. In DNA, the CDR3 is TGTGCCATCAGTGAGTCGGGTACTAGCGGGGTTGATGAGCAGTACTTC. It yields the protein CAISESGTSGVDEQYF.

On this clonotype: A read error is possible here, since a much larger clone lies one base away. The rearrangement joins TRBV7-9 to TRBJ2-1, with 14 bases aligning to TRBD2. The length of the CDR3 is 15 residues. V was pared by 5 bases and J by 7 bases, with 4 bases of the junction left unmatched. Germline V CDR1 and CDR2: SEHNR, FQNEAQ (reference sequence). The CDR3 DNA reads TGTGCCAGCAGCGCCGGGACTAGCGGGAGTAATGAGCAGTTCTTC. It translates to CASSAGTSGSNEQFF.

This clonotype showed up many times. The chain has TRBV7-2 and TRBJ2-6, with TRBD1 matching over 7 bases. The junction had 12 bases not matched to a gene; V was cut back by 4 bases and J by 0 bases. Germline CDR1 is SGHTA and CDR2 is FQGNSA. The CDR3 length is 19 residues. CDR3 residues: CASSSLRRDSGSGANVLTF. The CDR3 DNA follows: TGTGCCAGCAGCTCATTACGAAGGGACAGTGGCTCTGGGGCCAACGTCCTGACTTTC.

The rearrangement joins TRBV15 to TRBJ1-4; unclear D gene. The CDR3 totals 15 residues. Germline lookup yields CDR1 LNHNV and CDR2 YYDKDF (reference sequence). Trimming shortened V by 1 base and J by 8 bases, and 14 bases separated the two germline ends. CDR3 bases: TGTGCCACCAGCAGAGTCAGGATTGCAGAGGAAAAACTGTTTTTT. This translates into CATSRVRIAEEKLFF.

This chain joins TRBV4-3 and TRBJ1-6; a weak D match, TRBD1 (6 bases). V was pared by 1 base and J by 3 bases, with 22 bases between. The CDR3 covers 20 residues. The germline CDR1 and CDR2 sequences are LGHNA and YSLEER. The CDR3: CASSQVVAGAIGNYNSPLHF. CDR3 sequence (DNA): TGCGCCAGCAGCCAAGTCGTCGCAGGGGCGATTGGGAACTATAATTCACCCCTCCACTTT.

This clonotype has more than one count but fewer than ten. V gene TRBV9 combines with J gene TRBJ2-7; the D call may be TRBD1 or TRBD2 (5 bases each). Germline lookup yields CDR1 SGDLS and CDR2 YYNGEE. V lost 0 bases and J 6 bases, leaving 10 bases between the germline ends. The CDR3 is made up of 13 amino acids. DNA of the CDR3: TGTGCCAGCAGCGTAGAACCGGGGACCGAGCAGTACTTC. Translated: CASSVEPGTEQYF. Based on the CDR3 plus reference TRBV9 and TRBJ2-7, the full variable domain is DSGVTQTPKHLITATGQRVTLRCSPRSGDLSVYWYQQSLDQGLQFLIQYYNGEERAKGNILERFSAQQFPDLHSELNLSSLELGDSALYFCASSVEPGTEQYFGPGTRLTVT.

The J gene is TRBJ1-1, the V gene TRBV4-3; the D is unclear. V was trimmed by 4 bases and J by 1 base, leaving 16 bases between them. This CDR3 region has 16 residues. Germline lookup yields CDR1 LGHNA and CDR2 YSLEER. The DNA for the CDR3 is TGCGCCAGCAGCCTAACCCAGGACGTTCGGAACACTGAAGCTTTCTTT. Amino acid sequence: CASSLTQDVRNTEAFF.

The gene calls are TRBV20-1 and TRBJ2-5; TRBD1 agrees at 7 bases. Germline values: CDR1 DFQATT, CDR2 SNEGSKA (reference sequence). V trimming: 7 bases; J trimming: 2 bases; junction bases outside the gene matches: 4. The CDR3 runs to 12 residues. CDR3 DNA sequence: TGCAGTGGACAACAGGGGCAAGAGACCCAGTACTTC. Translation: CSGQQGQETQYF.

This chain connects TRBV15 to TRBJ1-2, with D tentatively TRBD1 (5 bases). This CDR3 is 20 amino acids long. Trimming removed 4 bases at V and 3 bases at J, with 30 bases between. In germline, CDR1 is LNHNV, CDR2 YYDKDF (reference sequence). The CDR3 coding sequence is TGTGCCACCAGCATCGATCCCGTCGATGAGGGGCTGGCGACGGACTATGGCTACACCTTC. Translating it yields CATSIDPVDEGLATDYGYTF.

This clonotype turned up a few times. The chain combines TRBV15 with TRBJ2-7, with 8 nucleotides matching TRBD1. V shed 4 bases, J shed 0 bases, and the junction held 11 bases outside the gene matches. CDR3 length: 17 residues. The germline CDR1 and CDR2 sequences are LNHNV and YYDKDF (reference sequence). In DNA form, the CDR3 reads TGTGCCACCAGCAAAATAGGACAGGGTAGGGCCTCCTACGAGCAGTACTTC. This translates into CATSKIGQGRASYEQYF.

The V gene is TRBV6-5, the J gene TRBJ1-2; D remains unclear. There are 12 residues in the CDR3. Germline V gene sequence: CDR1 MNHEY, CDR2 SVGAGI. The V end lost 6 bases, the J end lost 7 bases, and 12 bases lay between the germline ends. The CDR3 region has the DNA TGTGCCAGCAGCCAGACAAGGACTGGCTACACCTTC. Amino acids: CASSQTRTGYTF.

J is TRBJ2-5 and V is TRBV10-3; 12 bases are shared with TRBD1. V lost 4 bases, J lost 3 bases, and 18 bases stayed unmatched. Per germline, CDR1 ENHRY and CDR2 SYGVKD. There are 20 residues in the CDR3. The CDR3 bases are TGTGCCATCAGTGGACCGGGACAGGGGGCGCGGAGAGGACTTAAAGAGACCCAGTACTTC. Encoded protein: CAISGPGQGARRGLKETQYF.

The V call is TRBV6-6, the J call TRBJ1-4; 8 bases align to TRBD1. Germline V gives CDR1 MNHNY, CDR2 SVGAGI (reference sequence). V shed 5 bases, J shed 3 bases, and the junction held 8 bases outside the gene matches. The CDR3 spans 16 residues. The chain's CDR3 is CASSPGTGLSNEKLFF. The CDR3 DNA reads TGTGCCAGCAGTCCCGGGACAGGACTTTCTAATGAAAAACTGTTTTTT.

The chain combines TRBV12-3 or TRBV12-4 with TRBJ1-2; the D gene is possibly TRBD1 (6 bases). This CDR3 has 14 residues. V dropped 5 bases and J dropped 7 bases, with 17 bases sitting between them. The CDR3 region has the DNA TGTGCCAGCAGTCCGGGGGGCCCGGTGGGTGGCTACACCTTC. It specifies CASSPGGPVGGYTF.

The V and J genes are TRBV5-5 and TRBJ1-2; the D is unclear. The CDR3 extends over 12 amino acids. Germline lookup yields CDR1 SGHKS and CDR2 YYEKEE (reference sequence). Deletions cut 4 bases from V and 8 bases from J, with 12 bases between. The CDR3 DNA reads TGTGCCAGCAGCCTACAGACGAGAGGCTACACCTTC. As protein: CASSLQTRGYTF.

This chain uses TRBV2 with TRBJ1-4, with a tentative D call TRBD1 (5 bases). There are 13 residues in the CDR3. Germline loops: CDR1 SNHLY, CDR2 FYNNEI. V lost 8 bases and J 4 bases, leaving 11 bases between the germline ends. The CDR3, as DNA: TGTGCCAGCCGGGACGGCCTTAATGAAAAACTGTTTTTT. As protein: CASRDGLNEKLFF.

J is TRBJ2-7 and V is TRBV6-1; D is perhaps TRBD1 (5 bases). The CDR3 runs to 16 residues. Germline CDR1 MNHNS, CDR2 SASEGT. V was trimmed by 1 base and J by 4 bases, leaving 17 bases between them. For the CDR3, the DNA is TGTGCCAGCAGTGAAGTGAGGACAACTTACAGGTACGAGCAGTACTTC. It translates to CASSEVRTTYRYEQYF.

V usage is TRBV6-5 and J usage is TRBJ1-2, with 9 bases that match TRBD1. The V gene end was trimmed by 6 bases and the J gene end by 3 bases; junction bases not matched to a gene: 5. CDR3 size: 14 residues. Germline CDR1 reads MNHEY; CDR2 reads SVGAGI. The CDR3 region is CASRRGQGHYGYTF. The CDR3 nucleotides read TGTGCCAGCAGGAGGGGACAGGGTCACTATGGCTACACCTTC.

This sequence joins TRBV10-3 and TRBJ2-1, with unresolved D. The CDR3 has 16 residues. Germline V gene sequence: CDR1 ENHRY, CDR2 SYGVKD. The V gene lost 1 base and the J gene lost 4 bases, with 14 bases spanning the gap. The CDR3 region is CAISEFIRQTYNEQFF. The CDR3 DNA sequence: TGTGCCATCAGTGAGTTTATCCGTCAAACTTACAATGAGCAGTTCTTC.

V and J are TRBV20-1 and TRBJ2-4; 9 nucleotides agree with TRBD2. Near its end, the DNA agrees better with TRBJ2-5, so the J call may be wrong. Germline CDR1 is DFQATT and CDR2 is SNEGSKA (reference sequence). This CDR3 region has 14 residues. CDR3 region: CSARASGGRETQYF. CDR3 in DNA: TGCAGTGCTAGAGCCAGCGGGGGGAGGGAGACCCAGTACTTC.

This clonotype was picked up a small number of times. The V call is TRBV5-1, the J call TRBJ1-4; the D is unclear. From germline, CDR1 is SGHRS and CDR2 YFSETQ. This CDR3 has 14 residues. V was shortened by 0 bases and J by 7 bases, with 10 bases between the two germline ends. CDR3 DNA sequence: TGCGCCAGCAGCTTGGGCGGGAATGGTGAAAAACTGTTTTTT. Its protein product is CASSLGGNGEKLFF.